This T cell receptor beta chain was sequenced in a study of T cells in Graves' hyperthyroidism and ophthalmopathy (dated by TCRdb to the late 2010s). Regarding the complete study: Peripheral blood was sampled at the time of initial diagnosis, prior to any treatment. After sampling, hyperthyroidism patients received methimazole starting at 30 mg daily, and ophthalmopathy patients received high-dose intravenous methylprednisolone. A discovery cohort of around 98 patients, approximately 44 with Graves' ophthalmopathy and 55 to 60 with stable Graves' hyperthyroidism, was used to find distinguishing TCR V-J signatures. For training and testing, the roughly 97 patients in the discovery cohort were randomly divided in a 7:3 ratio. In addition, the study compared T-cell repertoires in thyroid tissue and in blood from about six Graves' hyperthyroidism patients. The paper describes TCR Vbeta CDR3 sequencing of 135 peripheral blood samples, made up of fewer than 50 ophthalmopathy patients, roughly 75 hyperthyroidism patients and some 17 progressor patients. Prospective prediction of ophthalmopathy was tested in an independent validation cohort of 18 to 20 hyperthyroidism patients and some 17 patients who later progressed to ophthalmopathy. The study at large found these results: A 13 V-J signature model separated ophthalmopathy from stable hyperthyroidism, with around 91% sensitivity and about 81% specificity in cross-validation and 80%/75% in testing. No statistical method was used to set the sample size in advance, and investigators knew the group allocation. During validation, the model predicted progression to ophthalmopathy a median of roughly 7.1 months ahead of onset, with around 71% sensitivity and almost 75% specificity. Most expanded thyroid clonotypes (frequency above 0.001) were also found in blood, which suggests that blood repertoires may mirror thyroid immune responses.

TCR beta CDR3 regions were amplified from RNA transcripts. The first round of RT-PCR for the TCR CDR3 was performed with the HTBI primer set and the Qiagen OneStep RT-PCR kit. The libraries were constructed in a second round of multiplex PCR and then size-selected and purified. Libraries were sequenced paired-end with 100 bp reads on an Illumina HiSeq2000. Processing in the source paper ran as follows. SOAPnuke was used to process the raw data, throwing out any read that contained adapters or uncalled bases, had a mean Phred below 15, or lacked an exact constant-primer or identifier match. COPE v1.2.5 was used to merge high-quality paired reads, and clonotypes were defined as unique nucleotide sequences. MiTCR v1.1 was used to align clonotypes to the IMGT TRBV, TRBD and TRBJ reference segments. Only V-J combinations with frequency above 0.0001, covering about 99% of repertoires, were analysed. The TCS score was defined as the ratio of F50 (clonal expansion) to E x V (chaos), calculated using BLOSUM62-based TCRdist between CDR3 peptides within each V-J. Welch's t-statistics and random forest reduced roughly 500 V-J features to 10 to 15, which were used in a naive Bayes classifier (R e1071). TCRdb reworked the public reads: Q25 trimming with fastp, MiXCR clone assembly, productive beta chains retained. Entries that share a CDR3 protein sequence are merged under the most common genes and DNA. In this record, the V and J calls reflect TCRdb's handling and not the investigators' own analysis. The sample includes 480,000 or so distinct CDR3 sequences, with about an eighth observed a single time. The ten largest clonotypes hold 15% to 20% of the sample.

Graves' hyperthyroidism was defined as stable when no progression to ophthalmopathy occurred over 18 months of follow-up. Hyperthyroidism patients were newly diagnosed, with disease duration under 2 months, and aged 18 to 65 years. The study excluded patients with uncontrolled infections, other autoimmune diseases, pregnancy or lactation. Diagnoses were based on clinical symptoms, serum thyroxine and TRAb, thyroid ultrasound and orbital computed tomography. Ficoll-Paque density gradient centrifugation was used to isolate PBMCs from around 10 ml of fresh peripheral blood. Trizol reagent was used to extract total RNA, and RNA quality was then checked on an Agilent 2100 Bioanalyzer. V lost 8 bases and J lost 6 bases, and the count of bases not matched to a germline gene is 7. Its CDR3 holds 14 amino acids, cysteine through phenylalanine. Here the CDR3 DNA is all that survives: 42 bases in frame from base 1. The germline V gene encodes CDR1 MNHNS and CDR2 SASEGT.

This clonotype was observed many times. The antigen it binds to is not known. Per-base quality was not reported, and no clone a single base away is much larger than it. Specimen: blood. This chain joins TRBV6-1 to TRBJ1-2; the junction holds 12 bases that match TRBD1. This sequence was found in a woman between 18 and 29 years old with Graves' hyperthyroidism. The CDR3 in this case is CASARDRGLDGYTF. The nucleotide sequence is TGTGCCAGCGCCAGGGACAGGGGGCTGGATGGCTACACCTTC.